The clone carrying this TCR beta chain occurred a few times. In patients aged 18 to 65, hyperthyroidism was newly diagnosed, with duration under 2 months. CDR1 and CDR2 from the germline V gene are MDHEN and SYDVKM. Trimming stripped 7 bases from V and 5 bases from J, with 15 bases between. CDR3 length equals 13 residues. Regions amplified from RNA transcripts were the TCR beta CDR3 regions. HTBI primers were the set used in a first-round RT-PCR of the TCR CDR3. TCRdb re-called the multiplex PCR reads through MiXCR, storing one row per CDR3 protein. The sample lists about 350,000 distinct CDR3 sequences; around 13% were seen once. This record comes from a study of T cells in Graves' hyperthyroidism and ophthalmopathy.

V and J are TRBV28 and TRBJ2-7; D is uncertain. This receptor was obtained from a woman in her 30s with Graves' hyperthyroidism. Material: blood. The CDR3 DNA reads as TGTGCCAGCACGAGACACCTCCGCCACGAGCAGTACTTC. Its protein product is CASTRHLRHEQYF.